The next 19 T cell receptor beta chains were all read from a single sample in a study of ipilimumab plus nivolumab after autologous stem cell transplantation. This table comes from immunoSEQ multiplex PCR, and its TCRdb copy is limited to in-frame clones, with some not included. Of tens of thousands of clones in the sample, more than 85% are singletons; the top ten hold roughly 0.9%. The sequencing here drew on PBMCs, taken in a trial of ipilimumab plus nivolumab as post-transplant consolidation. Source of these receptors: a male donor with multiple myeloma.

The count of this clone is one. CDR3 protein: CASTLYSDRYTEAFF. The CDR3 nucleotides read TGTGCCAGCACCCTTTATTCGGACCGGTACACTGAAGCTTTCTTT. The chain recombines TRBV28 with TRBJ1-1; no clear D gene. Trimming took 7 bases from V and 3 from J, leaving 18 bases between them. The V gene's germline CDR1 is MDHEN and CDR2 SYDVKM. This CDR3 has 15 residues.

The chain combines TRBV7-9 with TRBJ1-6, with unresolved D. Trimming cost V 5 bases and J 7 bases, with 9 bases left between them. Germline CDR1 and CDR2: SEHNR and FQNEAQ (reference sequence). This CDR3 is 13 amino acids long. This CDR3 is CASSLPANSPLHF. The CDR3 nucleotides read TGTGCCAGCAGCCTACCAGCAAATTCACCCCTCCACTTT.

DNA of the CDR3: TGTGCCAGCAGCTCCCTGGGTGGGGAGAAGGCAGAGACCCAGTACTTC. Its translation is CASSSLGGEKAETQYF. The J gene is TRBJ2-5, the V gene TRBV5-6; D possibly corresponds to TRBD2 (5 bases). Germline V gene sequence: CDR1 SGHDT, CDR2 YYEEEE. The CDR3 has 16 amino acids. Trimming shortened V by 3 bases and J by 4 bases, and 19 bases separated the two germline ends.

The CDR3 reads CASSPPGVAETQYF. The CDR3 region has the DNA TGTGCCAGCAGTCCCCCGGGGGTTGCGGAGACCCAGTACTTC. The chain recombines TRBV6-6 with TRBJ2-5, with a weak D call TRBD2 (6 bases). Germline V CDR1 and CDR2: MNHNY, SVGAGI (reference sequence). The CDR3 sequence is 14 residues long. The V and J ends lost 5 bases and 5 bases respectively, with 15 bases between them.

The chain links TRBV7-3 to TRBJ2-5; the match to TRBD1 covers 8 bases. The J segment lost 1 base and the V segment lost 2 bases, leaving 3 bases of the junction unmatched. Per the germline V gene, CDR1 is SGHTA and CDR2 is FQGTGA. This CDR3 comprises 15 residues. The CDR3 coding sequence is TGTGCCAGCAGCTTACAAGGGACAGGCCAAGAGACCCAGTACTTC. It is translated as CASSLQGTGQETQYF.

This clone was seen once. V usage is TRBV4-3 and J usage is TRBJ2-3; 10 bases match TRBD2. With V trimmed by 0 bases and J by 4 bases, 7 bases remained unmatched. CDR1 is LGHNA, CDR2 YSLEER, per germline. The CDR3 sequence is 17 residues long. In DNA form, the CDR3 reads TGCGCCAGCAGCCAAGATCGATTCCTAGCGGGGGCAGATACGCAGTATTTT. The encoded protein is CASSQDRFLAGADTQYF.

The chain joins TRBV7-8 to TRBJ1-2, with D perhaps matching TRBD1 (5 bases). The V and J ends lost 5 bases and 4 bases respectively, with 17 bases between them. CDR1 is SGHVS, CDR2 FQNEAQ, per germline. This CDR3 is built from 15 residues. In DNA, the CDR3 is TGTGCCAGCAGCCCTGGTCGTTGGGGCGCCTATGGCTACACCTTC. It is translated as CASSPGRWGAYGYTF.

This chain uses TRBV7-3 with TRBJ2-1; 8 bases agree with TRBD2. This CDR3 spans 15 amino acids. V lost 5 bases to trimming and J lost 4 bases; unmatched junction nucleotides: 7. From germline, CDR1 is SGHTA and CDR2 FQGTGA. The CDR3 protein is CASSASLAEYNEQFF. The CDR3 DNA reads TGTGCCAGCAGCGCCTCACTAGCGGAATACAATGAGCAGTTCTTC.

The V gene is TRBV28, the J gene TRBJ1-2; no reliable D call. The V end was cut by 3 bases, the J end by 4 bases, with 9 bases between. The germline CDR1 and CDR2 sequences are MDHEN and SYDVKM. The CDR3 is 13 amino acids. CDR3 loop: CASSLGLGYGYTF. The CDR3 DNA follows: TGTGCCAGCAGTTTGGGCTTGGGCTATGGCTACACCTTC.

The chain has TRBV7-2 and TRBJ2-5; TRBD2 aligns across 9 bases. CDR1 is SGHTA and CDR2 is FQGNSA in the germline V gene. There are 14 residues in the CDR3. J lost 5 bases, V lost 5 bases, and 6 bases had no gene match. Here the CDR3 DNA reads TGTGCCAGCAGCGCTCTTGCGGGAGGGGAGACCCAGTACTTC. It codes for CASSALAGGETQYF.

This chain uses TRBV27 with TRBJ2-3; D is uncertain. V lost 4 bases and J 2 bases, leaving 7 bases between the germline ends. The CDR3 totals 13 residues. In germline, CDR1 is MNHEY, CDR2 SMNVEV (reference sequence). This CDR3 reads CASSWISTDTQYF. The CDR3 region has the DNA TGTGCCAGCAGTTGGATTTCCACAGATACGCAGTATTTT.

The chain joins TRBV9 to TRBJ2-1; no definite D call. Per the germline V gene, CDR1 is SGDLS and CDR2 is YYNGEE. V gave up 1 base and J gave up 0 bases, with 8 bases separating them. The CDR3 consists of 15 residues. CDR3 nucleotide sequence: TGTGCCAGCAGCGTAATGTGGGGCTCCTACAATGAGCAGTTCTTC. It encodes CASSVMWGSYNEQFF.

The chain couples TRBV7-6 to TRBJ2-7; no firm D call. The CDR3 has 13 residues. The ends were cut back, 2 bases at V and 2 bases at J, with 7 bases in the middle. Looked up from germline, CDR1 is SGHVS and CDR2 is FNYEAQ. The CDR3 sequence: CASSLRRPYEQYF. CDR3 DNA: TGTGCCAGCAGCTTACGGCGGCCCTACGAGCAGTACTTC.

The chain joins TRBV7-3 to TRBJ2-3, with unresolved D. The CDR3 is made up of 16 amino acids. Germline CDR1 and CDR2: SGHTA and FQGTGA. Trimming cost V 2 bases and J 1 base, with 13 bases left between them. The CDR3 region is CASSLGSFVGTDTQYF. The CDR3 DNA sequence: TGTGCCAGCAGCTTAGGGTCGTTCGTGGGCACAGATACGCAGTATTTT.

V gene TRBV5-1 combines with J gene TRBJ2-2, with 12 bases lining up with TRBD2. V lost 2 bases to trimming and J lost 5 bases; unmatched junction nucleotides: 7. The CDR3 runs 17 residues. Germline V gene lookup returns CDR1 SGHRS and CDR2 YFSETQ. The CDR3 bases are TGCGCCAGCAGCTTCCACGGGACTAGCGGGTCAACCGGGGAGCTGTTTTTT. Protein product: CASSFHGTSGSTGELFF.

The table lists this clone with a count of one. The V and J genes are TRBV2 and TRBJ1-1; D call uncertain. V gave up 7 bases and J gave up 5 bases, with 14 bases separating them. CDR1 is SNHLY and CDR2 is FYNNEI in the germline V gene. This CDR3 has 13 residues. The CDR3 loop is CASTPFLGTEAFF. The CDR3 DNA reads as TGTGCCAGCACTCCCTTCCTGGGTACTGAAGCTTTCTTT. Together with reference TRBV2 and TRBJ1-1, the CDR3 gives the full variable domain: EPEVTQTPSHQVTQMGQEVILRCVPISNHLYFYWYRQILGQKVEFLVSFYNNEISEKSEIFDDQFSVERPDGSNFTLKIRSTKLEDSAMYFCASTPFLGTEAFFGQGTRLTVV.

The J gene is TRBJ2-5, the V gene TRBV29-1; 11 bases map to TRBD2. CDR1 and CDR2 from the germline V gene are SQVTM and ANQGSEA. The V gene end was trimmed by 2 bases and the J gene end by 2 bases; junction bases not matched to a gene: 7. The CDR3 has 16 amino acids. The DNA for the CDR3 is TGCAGCGTTGAAAGGCTAGCGGGAGGTACACAAGAGACCCAGTACTTC. Its protein is CSVERLAGGTQETQYF.

V is TRBV7-2 and J is TRBJ1-5; no reliable D call. This CDR3 is 14 amino acids long. CDR1 and CDR2 (germline): SGHTA, FQGNSA. The V and J ends lost 3 bases and 5 bases respectively, with 11 bases between them. CDR3 DNA: TGTGCCAGCAGCTTGAGGGAGTACGATCAGCCCCAGCATTTT. Translating gives CASSLREYDQPQHF. Full variable domain (rest looked up from reference TRBV7-2 and TRBJ1-5): GAGVSQSPSNKVTEKGKDVELRCDPISGHTALYWYRQSLGQGLEFLIYFQGNSAPDKSGLPSDRFSAERTGGSVSTLTIQRTQQEDSAVYLCASSLREYDQPQHFGDGTRLSIL.

The chain couples TRBV6-5 to TRBJ2-7; the match to TRBD1 covers 9 bases. V dropped 0 bases and J dropped 3; count of bases not matched to a gene: 3. The CDR3 extends over 15 amino acids. Germline V gives CDR1 MNHEY, CDR2 SVGAGI. This chain's CDR3 is CASSYSGQGGYEQYF. The CDR3 bases are TGTGCCAGCAGTTACTCGGGACAGGGCGGCTACGAGCAGTACTTC.